This TCR beta chain was sequenced in a study of brain T cells in children with intractable seizures. Pre-surgery treatment included at least one anti-epileptic drug. The germline CDR1 and CDR2 sequences are MGHRA and YSYEKL. The ends lost 4 bases at V and 1 base at J; junction bases unmatched: 1. This CDR3 contains 14 residues. This clone was seen a few times. No antigen is known for it. Clones were sequenced by immunoSEQ multiplex PCR, and TCRdb holds only the in-frame ones, with some missing. This sample yields tens of thousands of clones, of which under 95% are seen a single time; roughly 1.5% belongs to the top ten. Whole-study findings and limits: Patients' HCMV serostatus was unknown; virus specificity rests on CDR3 similarity alone.

The input for sequencing was peripheral blood, taken at surgery. This rearrangement joins TRBV4-1 to TRBJ1-5; 7 nucleotides match TRBD1. The TCR sequence derives from a boy under two years old with tuberous sclerosis and intractable seizures. The CDR3 DNA reads TGCGCCAGCAGCCTGGGACAGAGCAATCAGCCCCAGCATTTT. Translation: CASSLGQSNQPQHF.